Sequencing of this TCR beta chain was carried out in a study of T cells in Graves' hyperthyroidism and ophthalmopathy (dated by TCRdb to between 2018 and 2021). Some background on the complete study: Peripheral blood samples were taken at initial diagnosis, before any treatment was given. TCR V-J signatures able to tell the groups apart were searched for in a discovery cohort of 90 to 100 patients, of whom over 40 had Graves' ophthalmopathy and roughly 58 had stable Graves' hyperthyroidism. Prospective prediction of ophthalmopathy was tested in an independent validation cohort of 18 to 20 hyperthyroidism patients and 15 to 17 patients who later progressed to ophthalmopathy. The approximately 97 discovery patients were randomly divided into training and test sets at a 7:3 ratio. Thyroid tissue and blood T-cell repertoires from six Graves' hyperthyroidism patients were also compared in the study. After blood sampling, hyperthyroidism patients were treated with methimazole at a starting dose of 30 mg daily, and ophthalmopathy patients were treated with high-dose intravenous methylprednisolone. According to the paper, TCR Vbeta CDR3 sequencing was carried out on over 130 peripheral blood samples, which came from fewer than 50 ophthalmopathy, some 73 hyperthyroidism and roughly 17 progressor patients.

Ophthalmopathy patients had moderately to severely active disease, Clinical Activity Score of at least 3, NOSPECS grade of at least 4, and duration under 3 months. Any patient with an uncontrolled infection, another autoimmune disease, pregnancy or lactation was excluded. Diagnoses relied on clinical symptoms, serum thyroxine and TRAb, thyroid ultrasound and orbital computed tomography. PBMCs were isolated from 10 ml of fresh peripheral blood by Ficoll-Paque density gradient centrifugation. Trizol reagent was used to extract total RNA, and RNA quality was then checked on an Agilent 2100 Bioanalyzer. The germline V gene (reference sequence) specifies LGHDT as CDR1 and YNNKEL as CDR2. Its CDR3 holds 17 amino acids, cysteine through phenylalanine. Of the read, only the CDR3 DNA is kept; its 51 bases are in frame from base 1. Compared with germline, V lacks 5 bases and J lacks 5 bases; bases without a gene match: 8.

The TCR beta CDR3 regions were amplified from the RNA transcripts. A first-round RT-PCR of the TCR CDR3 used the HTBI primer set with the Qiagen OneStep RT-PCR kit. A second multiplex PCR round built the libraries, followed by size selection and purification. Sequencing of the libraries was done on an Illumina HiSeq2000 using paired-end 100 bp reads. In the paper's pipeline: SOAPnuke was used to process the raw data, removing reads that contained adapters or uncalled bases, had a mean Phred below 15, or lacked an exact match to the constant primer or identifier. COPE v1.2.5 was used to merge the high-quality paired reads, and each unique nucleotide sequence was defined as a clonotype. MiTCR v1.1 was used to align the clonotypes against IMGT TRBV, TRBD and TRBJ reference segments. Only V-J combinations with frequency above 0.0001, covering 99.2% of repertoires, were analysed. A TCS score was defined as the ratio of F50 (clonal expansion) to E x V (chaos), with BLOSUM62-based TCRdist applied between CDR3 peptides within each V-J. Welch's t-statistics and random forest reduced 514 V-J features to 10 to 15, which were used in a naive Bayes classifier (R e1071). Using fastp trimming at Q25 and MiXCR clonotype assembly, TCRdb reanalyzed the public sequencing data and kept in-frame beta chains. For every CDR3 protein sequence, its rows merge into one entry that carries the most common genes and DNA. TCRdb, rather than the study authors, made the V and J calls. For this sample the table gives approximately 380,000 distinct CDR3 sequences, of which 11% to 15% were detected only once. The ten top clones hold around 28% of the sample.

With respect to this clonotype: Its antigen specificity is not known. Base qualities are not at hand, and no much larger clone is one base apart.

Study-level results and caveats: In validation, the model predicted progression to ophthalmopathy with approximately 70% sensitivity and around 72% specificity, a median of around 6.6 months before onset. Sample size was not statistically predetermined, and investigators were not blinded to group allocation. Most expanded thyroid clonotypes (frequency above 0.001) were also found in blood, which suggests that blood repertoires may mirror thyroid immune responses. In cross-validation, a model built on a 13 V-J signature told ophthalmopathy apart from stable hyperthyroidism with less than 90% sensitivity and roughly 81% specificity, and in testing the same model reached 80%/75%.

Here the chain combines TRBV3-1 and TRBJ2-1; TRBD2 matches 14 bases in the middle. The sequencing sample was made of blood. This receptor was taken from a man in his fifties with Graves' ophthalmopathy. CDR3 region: CASSSRTSGRLNNEQFF. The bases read TGTGCCAGCAGCTCTCGGACTAGCGGGAGGCTCAACAATGAGCAGTTCTTC.